Following are 16 T cell receptor beta chains from one sample sequenced in a study of CD8 T cells in ankylosing spondylitis. TCRdb itself ran the 5' RACE reads through MiXCR, one entry per CDR3 protein. The sample shows roughly 230,000 distinct CDR3 sequences, about a sixth of them seen only once. Material for sequencing was blood, either unsorted or a sorted T cell fraction (not recorded which). The receptor set was obtained from a male donor with ankylosing spondylitis or in good health (not recorded which).

CDR3 amino acids: CSVLGLAENNEQFF. CDR3 DNA: TGCAGCGTCTTGGGACTAGCGGAGAACAATGAGCAGTTCTTC. The chain couples TRBV29-1 to TRBJ2-1; 11 bases agree with TRBD2. Trimming cost V 6 bases and J 5 bases; bases outside gene matches: 6. This CDR3 is 14 amino acids long. Looked up from germline, CDR1 is SQVTM and CDR2 is ANQGSEA.

The chain recombines TRBV28 with TRBJ2-2, with D perhaps TRBD2 (6 bases). CDR1 and CDR2 from the germline V gene are MDHEN and SYDVKM. Trimming stripped 5 bases from V and 1 base from J, with 11 bases between. This CDR3 contains 15 residues. CDR3 sequence: CASSEAGMNTGELFF. The CDR3 nucleotides read TGTGCCAGCAGTGAAGCGGGTATGAACACCGGGGAGCTGTTTTTT. The whole variable domain, remainder taken from reference TRBV28 and TRBJ2-2, is DVKVTQSSRYLVKRTGEKVFLECVQDMDHENMFWYRQDPGLGLRLIYFSYDVKMKEKGDIPEGYSVSREKKERFSLILESASTNQTSMYLCASSEAGMNTGELFFGEGSRLTVL.

This clonotype was found a few times. The rearrangement links TRBV11-2 to TRBJ1-5; the D gene is possibly TRBD1 (5 bases). This CDR3 is 17 amino acids long. Germline CDR1 SGHAT, CDR2 FQNNGV. Trimming shortened V by 4 bases and J by 0 bases, and 16 bases separated the two germline ends. The CDR3: CASSSDDSQYSNQPQHF. The CDR3 DNA sequence: TGTGCCAGCAGCTCAGACGACAGTCAGTATAGCAATCAGCCCCAGCATTTT.

V is TRBV11-2 and J is TRBJ2-5; TRBD2 matches 7 bases. The CDR3 runs 15 residues. The V gene end was trimmed by 5 bases and the J gene end by 5 bases; junction bases not matched to a gene: 11. CDR1 is SGHAT and CDR2 is FQNNGV in the germline V gene. The CDR3 loop reads CASSTRDYRGETQYF. As DNA, the CDR3 is TGTGCCAGCAGCACACGGGACTATCGTGGGGAGACCCAGTACTTC.

This clonotype was observed many times. The J gene is TRBJ1-1, the V gene TRBV4-2; D not resolved. V lost 0 bases to trimming and J lost 5 bases, with 13 bases between them. CDR1 LGHNA and CDR2 YNFKEQ come from the germline V gene. The CDR3 is 15 residues long. As DNA, the CDR3 is TGTGCCAGCAGCCAAGATCCGGGAGAGGATACTGAAGCTTTCTTT. It encodes CASSQDPGEDTEAFF.

This clonotype turned up a few times. The chain joins TRBV10-1 to TRBJ2-7; 7 bases fit TRBD1. The CDR3 has 12 residues. The ends lost 6 bases at V and 5 bases at J; junction bases unmatched: 4. Germline assignment: CDR1 WNHNN and CDR2 SYGVQD (reference sequence). CDR3 DNA sequence: TGCGCCAGCAGCCCGACAGGGAACGAGCAGTACTTC. As protein: CASSPTGNEQYF.

This clonotype occurred a few times. This chain uses TRBV4-1 with TRBJ1-4; D is uncertain. This CDR3 region has 17 residues. Trimming removed 0 bases at V and 3 bases at J, with 14 bases between. CDR1 and CDR2 (germline): MGHRA, YSYEKL. The DNA for the CDR3 is TGCGCCAGCAGCCAAGATCGTGTCGGGTCGGCTAATGAAAAACTGTTTTTT. It codes for CASSQDRVGSANEKLFF.

This clonotype came up many times. V gene TRBV7-6 combines with J gene TRBJ2-1; 8 bases match TRBD2. The CDR3 totals 15 residues. Germline V gives CDR1 SGHVS, CDR2 FNYEAQ. Germline trimming cut 0 bases from V and 6 bases from J; bases unmatched to any gene: 4. The CDR3 is CASSLAAGGLNEQFF. For the CDR3, the DNA is TGTGCCAGCAGCTTAGCGGCGGGAGGCCTCAATGAGCAGTTCTTC.

This clonotype was seen more than once but under ten times. Here the CDR3 reads CASRDRGNGYTF. CDR3 sequence (DNA): TGTGCCAGCAGAGACAGGGGTAATGGCTACACCTTC. The gene calls are TRBV9 and TRBJ1-2, with 8 bases that match TRBD1. Per the germline V gene, CDR1 is SGDLS and CDR2 is YYNGEE. This CDR3 has 12 amino acids. V shed 5 bases and J 6 bases; nucleotides not matched to a gene: 3.

This clonotype has a count of ten or more. V usage is TRBV9 and J usage is TRBJ1-1; 7 nucleotides agree with TRBD1. V trimming: 3 bases; J trimming: 2 bases; junction bases outside the gene matches: 7. Germline assignment: CDR1 SGDLS and CDR2 YYNGEE. This CDR3 region has 15 residues. CDR3 region: CASSALTGHNTEAFF. For the CDR3, the DNA is TGTGCCAGCAGCGCGCTGACAGGGCATAACACTGAAGCTTTCTTT.

This chain uses TRBV2 with TRBJ2-7, with no clear D. Deletions cut 1 base from V and 3 bases from J, with 13 bases between. This CDR3 has 15 amino acids. The V gene's germline CDR1 is SNHLY and CDR2 FYNNEI. The CDR3 region is CASSEVASRYYEQYF. CDR3 DNA: TGTGCCAGCAGTGAAGTGGCGAGCCGCTACTACGAGCAGTACTTC.

The chain is built from TRBV20-1 and TRBJ1-5, with 8 bases aligning to TRBD1. Germline V gives CDR1 DFQATT, CDR2 SNEGSKA (reference sequence). This CDR3 region has 13 residues. The junction had 8 bases not matched to a gene; V was cut back by 6 bases and J by 7 bases. The CDR3 region is CSAGGQGAQPQHF. CDR3 DNA: TGCAGTGCGGGGGGGCAGGGGGCGCAGCCCCAGCATTTT.

The rearrangement links TRBV7-2 to TRBJ2-7; 11 nucleotides agree with TRBD2. Germline trimming cut 5 bases from V and 9 bases from J; bases unmatched to any gene: 12. Germline CDR1 and CDR2: SGHTA and FQGNSA. The CDR3 contains 15 residues. The CDR3 DNA reads as TGTGCCAGCAGCCCCTCACTAGCGGGGGACCTGGGGCAGTACTTC. Its translation is CASSPSLAGDLGQYF.

This clonotype was observed a few times. The J gene is TRBJ2-7, the V gene TRBV12-3 or TRBV12-4; 8 bases fit TRBD1. CDR3 length: 14 amino acids. J was trimmed by 0 bases and V by 5 bases; bases with no gene match: 3. CDR3 nucleotide sequence: TGTGCCAGCAGTGACAGGGGACTCTCCTACGAGCAGTACTTC. Its translation: CASSDRGLSYEQYF.

This clonotype was seen more than once but under ten times. This sequence joins TRBV20-1 and TRBJ2-7; perhaps D is TRBD1 or TRBD2 (6 bases each). The length of the CDR3 is 15 residues. CDR1 is DFQATT and CDR2 is SNEGSKA in the germline V gene (reference sequence). The CDR3 nucleotides read TGCAGGACCCGGCCGGAAGGTGGGGGGCTTGACGAGCAGTACTTC. Amino acids: CRTRPEGGGLDEQYF.

This chain joins TRBV12-3 or TRBV12-4 and TRBJ1-1; no definite D call. The CDR3 has 14 amino acids. The V end was cut by 5 bases, the J end by 1 base, with 11 bases between. The CDR3 bases are TGTGCCAGCAGTATTGACACCCCGAACACTGAAGCTTTCTTT. This translates into CASSIDTPNTEAFF.